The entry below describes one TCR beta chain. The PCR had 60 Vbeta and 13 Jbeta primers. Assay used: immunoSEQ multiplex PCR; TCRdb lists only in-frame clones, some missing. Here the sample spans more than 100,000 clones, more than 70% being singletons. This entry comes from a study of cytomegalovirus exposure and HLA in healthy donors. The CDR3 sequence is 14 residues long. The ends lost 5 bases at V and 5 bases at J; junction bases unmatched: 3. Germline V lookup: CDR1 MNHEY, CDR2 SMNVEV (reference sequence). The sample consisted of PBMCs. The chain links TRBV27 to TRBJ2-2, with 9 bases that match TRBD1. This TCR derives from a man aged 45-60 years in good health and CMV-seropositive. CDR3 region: CASSPDRGTGELFF. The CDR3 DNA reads TGTGCCAGCAGTCCGGACAGGGGAACCGGGGAGCTGTTTTTT.